This TCR beta chain was identified in a study of OX40 agonist ivuxolimab in advanced cancers. About the study as a whole: Ivuxolimab was an agonistic, fully human IgG2 monoclonal antibody directed against OX40 (CD134), a costimulatory receptor. Intravenous ivuxolimab was administered to patients every 2 weeks at six dose levels: 0.01, 0.1, 0.3, 1.5, 3 and 10 mg/kg. Among the roughly 50 dose-escalation patients, about 19 had hepatocellular carcinoma, 15 melanoma, 9 renal cell carcinoma and 9 head and neck cancer. The dose-escalation cohort was around 84% male with a mean age of roughly 60 years, ranging from roughly 20 to 80. Patients were allowed to have had prior anti-PD-1, anti-PD-L1 or anti-CTLA-4 therapy, and approximately 37% of the dose-escalation patients had been treated with checkpoint inhibitors. Partial responses occurred in three dose-escalation patients, of whom one had hepatocellular carcinoma and two had cutaneous melanoma. The purpose of peripheral TCRbeta sequencing was to test whether ivuxolimab changed TCR sequence diversity and led to clonal T-cell expansion. The paper describes the monotherapy dose-escalation part (N ≈ 49 patients) of the phase I trial of ivuxolimab.

From cysteine to phenylalanine, the CDR3 is 15 amino acids long. Of the read, only the CDR3 DNA is kept; its 45 bases are in frame from base 1. After removal of 6 bases from V and 1 base from J, the junction retains 6 bases not matched to a gene. Sequences MDHEN (CDR1) and SYDVKM (CDR2) are obtained from the germline V gene. The trial excluded patients who had a history of autoimmune disease or who were on systemic immunosuppression. Peripheral blood for TCR sequencing was collected from all dose cohorts at baseline, on cycle 4 day 1, and on cycle 7 day 1. The samples were drawn from a first-in-human, open-label, multicenter phase I dose-escalation trial of ivuxolimab. The trial enrolled adults with locally advanced or metastatic head and neck squamous cell, hepatocellular, melanoma or renal cell carcinoma. Before TCR sequencing, CD4+ T cells and CD8+ T cells were sorted from peripheral blood as separate populations.

Points the paper makes about the study in general: In the 0.1-3.0 mg/kg groups, partial responders had among the lowest normalized peripheral clonal expansion, particularly in CD8+ T cells. On average, CD8+ T cells showed more expanded clones than CD4+ T cells after ivuxolimab. Clonal expansion of both CD4+ and CD8+ blood T cells was observed from baseline to week 6 at doses 0.1 to 3.0 mg/kg. Which antigens the clonally expanded peripheral T cells were specific for was not determined. Low levels of normalized T-cell clonal expansion were also shown by some nonresponding patients.

Genomic DNA was extracted from sorted cells for sequencing of the TCRbeta CDR3 region. The immunoSEQ Assay was used for sequencing of TCRbeta CDR3 regions. Not all clones reach the TCRdb copy of this immuneACCESS table, which keeps in-frame sequences only. Checked studies attribute under half of the gap to unresolved V genes and leave the rest unexplained. The sample includes 65,000 to 75,000 clones, with around 85% observed a single time. Under 0.9% of the sample rests with the top ten. To note about this clone: Its specific antigen is unknown. Per-nucleotide qualities are absent, and no much larger clonotype sits a single base away. The sample carries other DNA sequences with the same CDR3.

The source material was CD4+ or CD8+ T cells sorted from blood, sampled in a trial of the OX40 agonist ivuxolimab. The clonotype originates from an adult with an advanced solid tumor such as melanoma, head and neck, liver or kidney cancer. The chain is encoded by TRBV28 joined to TRBJ2-3; 8 bases in the junction line up with TRBD2. For the CDR3, the sequence is CASRGTSGGTDTQYF. The DNA is as follows: TGTGCCAGCAGAGGGACTAGTGGAGGCACAGATACGCAGTATTTT.